A selection of T cell receptor beta chains follows, all from one sample in a study of patients and donors after allogeneic stem cell transplantation. In TCRdb, the RT-PCR reads were re-called with MiXCR into one record per CDR3 protein. This sample has approximately 410,000 distinct CDR3 sequences, with 16% found just once. The specimen was blood, either unsorted or a sorted T cell fraction (not recorded which). The receptors here all came from a human donor who was either an allogeneic HSCT recipient or a stem cell or donor lymphocyte infusion donor (not recorded which). It is not recorded whose cells these are; they may come from a transplant donor. Each CDR3 is given without its conserved first and last residue.

CDR3 length | J gene | V gene | CDR3 protein
12 | TRBJ1-2 | TRBV7-9 | ASSFSQGGYGYT
13 | TRBJ1-4 | TRBV18 | ASSPEDRNNEKLF
12 | TRBJ1-2 | TRBV29-1 | SVEAHRGRYGYT
13 | TRBJ2-3 | TRBV6-5 | ASSYFGAPTDTQY
11 | TRBJ1-1 | TRBV18 | ASATGSGTEAF
15 | TRBJ2-1 | TRBV28 | ASSPATVAGSNNEQF
12 | TRBJ1-6 | TRBV20-1 | SANARGLGSPLH
15 | TRBJ2-2 | TRBV7-3 | ASSLTASGSEAGELF
15 | TRBJ2-2 | TRBV4-1 | ASSHGSFGRGTGELF
13 | TRBJ2-7 | TRBV3-1 | ASSSPGQMIYEQY
15 | TRBJ1-2 | TRBV5-1 | ASSLVPDRATNYGYT
12 | TRBJ1-2 | TRBV9 | ASSVDGQGGGYT
13 | TRBJ1-2 | TRBV12-3/TRBV12-4 | ASSFSDRWNDGYT
13 | TRBJ2-1 | TRBV9 | ASSVSARSYNEQF